The 22 T cell receptor beta chains below all came from one sample that was sequenced in a study of cytomegalovirus exposure and HLA in healthy donors. The PCR ran on 60 Vbeta and 13 Jbeta primers. Profiled with immunoSEQ multiplex PCR; TCRdb holds only in-frame clones, not every one. This sample carries about 82,000 clones, roughly 72% of them seen once, and the ten largest clones take approximately 6%. Sequencing was carried out using PBMCs. The receptors were sampled from a woman between 50 and 59 years old in good health and CMV-seropositive.

The CDR3 here is CASSLGSSVPTDTQYF. CDR3 bases: TGCGCCAGCAGCTTGGGATCTAGCGTTCCCACAGATACGCAGTATTTT. This chain links TRBV5-1 with TRBJ2-3, with D maybe TRBD2 (6 bases). Trimming removed 0 bases from V and 2 bases from J, with 13 bases in between. Germline V gives CDR1 SGHRS, CDR2 YFSETQ. CDR3 length: 16 amino acids.

This clone has just a few counts. This chain links TRBV25-1 with TRBJ1-4; unclear D gene. The germline V gene encodes CDR1 MGHDK and CDR2 SYGVNS. This CDR3 contains 13 residues. V lost 0 bases to trimming and J lost 8 bases, with 7 bases between them. The CDR3: CASSEYEQEKLFF. As DNA, the CDR3 is TGTGCCAGCAGTGAATATGAACAAGAAAAACTGTTTTTT. Filled out from reference TRBV25-1 and TRBJ1-4, the complete variable domain reads EADIYQTPRYLVIGTGKKITLECSQTMGHDKMYWYQQDPGMELHLIHYSYGVNSTEKGDLSSESTVSRIRTEHFPLTLESARPSHTSQYLCASSEYEQEKLFFGSGTQLSVL.

This clone was seen a single time. The V call is TRBV6-1, the J call TRBJ2-7; the match to TRBD1 covers 9 bases. V lost 2 bases and J lost 7; bases outside the gene matches: 6. The CDR3 contains 14 residues. The germline CDR1 and CDR2 sequences are MNHNS and SASEGT. CDR3 residues: CASSETGQGREQYF. CDR3 coding DNA: TGTGCCAGCAGTGAAACGGGACAGGGACGGGAGCAGTACTTC.

This chain uses TRBV19 with TRBJ1-5; the match to TRBD1 covers 7 bases. The germline V gene encodes CDR1 LNHDA and CDR2 SQIVND (reference sequence). The CDR3 is 15 residues long. V gave up 5 bases and J gave up 1 base; unmatched junction bases: 5. Here the CDR3 reads CASSVTGKSNQPQHF. The CDR3 bases are TGTGCCAGTAGTGTGACAGGGAAGAGCAATCAGCCCCAGCATTTT.

The chain is built from TRBV6-5 and TRBJ1-2; tentative D call: TRBD1 (6 bases). V lost 5 bases, J lost 0 bases, and 10 bases lay in between. CDR1 and CDR2 from the germline V gene are MNHEY and SVGAGI. This CDR3 is 14 amino acids long. CDR3 loop: CASSVYRANYGYTF. For the CDR3, the DNA is TGTGCCAGCAGTGTCTACAGGGCTAACTATGGCTACACCTTC.

This clone was picked up one time. The junction departs from the called germline gene at one end, perhaps through a read error. This rearrangement joins TRBV4-2 to TRBJ2-7, with TRBD1 as a possible D gene (5 bases). CDR1 and CDR2 from the germline V gene are LGHNA and YNFKEQ. There are 14 residues in the CDR3. The CDR3 coding sequence is TGTGCCAGCAGCCCCTCGCAGGGTGGCTACGGGCAGTACTTC. This codes for CASSPSQGGYGQYF.

In this sample, this clone turned up once. The V gene is TRBV5-5, the J gene TRBJ2-3, with 9 bases lining up with TRBD2. V lost 0 bases and J lost 2; bases outside the gene matches: 4. The CDR3 is made up of 16 amino acids. In germline, CDR1 is SGHKS, CDR2 YYEKEE (reference sequence). The CDR3 DNA is TGTGCCAGCAGCTTGGCCCTAGCGGGACTCACAGATACGCAGTATTTT. This codes for CASSLALAGLTDTQYF.

This clone was seen a handful of times. The rearrangement links TRBV4-1 to TRBJ1-1, with D possibly TRBD1 on 5 matching bases. The CDR3 is 18 residues long. Between the trimmed V and J ends, which lost 1 base and 1 base, there was a span of 19 bases. The V gene's germline CDR1 is MGHRA and CDR2 YSYEKL. CDR3 sequence: CASSQGPDTHVGNTEAFF. CDR3 DNA: TGCGCCAGCAGCCAAGGCCCGGACACCCATGTAGGGAACACTGAAGCTTTCTTT.

This clone has a handful of counts. V is TRBV9 and J is TRBJ2-1; tentative D call: TRBD1 (6 bases). The length of the CDR3 is 13 residues. V shed 4 bases and J shed 7 bases, with 12 bases lying between them. CDR1 is SGDLS, CDR2 YYNGEE, per germline. The chain's CDR3 is CASSFTGKNEQFF. The CDR3, as DNA: TGTGCCAGCAGCTTCACAGGGAAGAATGAGCAGTTCTTC.

This clone was found a few times. The chain is built from TRBV18 and TRBJ2-2; D is uncertain. The CDR3 is made up of 15 amino acids. V lost 0 bases to trimming and J lost 4 bases, with 9 bases between them. CDR1 KGHSH and CDR2 LQKENI come from the germline V gene. CDR3 amino acids: CASSPPTRSTGELFF. The CDR3 DNA sequence: TGTGCCAGCTCACCACCAACAAGAAGCACCGGGGAGCTGTTTTTT.

There are a few counts of this clone. The chain uses TRBV28 and TRBJ2-6; TRBD2 agrees at 10 bases. The CDR3 runs 17 residues. The ends lost 5 bases at V and 2 bases at J; junction bases unmatched: 6. The germline V gene has CDR1 MDHEN and CDR2 SYDVKM. The CDR3 protein is CASSPTSGTAGANVLTF. In nucleotides, the CDR3 is TGTGCCAGCAGTCCCACTAGCGGGACAGCTGGGGCCAACGTCCTGACTTTC.

In its sample, this clone was seen once. The chain recombines TRBV14 with TRBJ1-2; D is perhaps TRBD1 (6 bases). The CDR3 is 15 amino acids. Trimming cost V 2 bases and J 4 bases, with 14 bases left between them. Germline assignment: CDR1 SGHDN and CDR2 FVKESK. The CDR3 DNA follows: TGTGCCAGCAGCCAACCCGGGACACCGCCCTATGGCTACACCTTC. It encodes CASSQPGTPPYGYTF.

This chain joins TRBV5-4 and TRBJ1-2, with 7 bases lining up with TRBD1. Germline CDR1 SGHNT, CDR2 YYREEE (reference sequence). J was trimmed by 8 bases and V by 0 bases; bases with no gene match: 7. The CDR3 loop spans 14 amino acids. The CDR3 is CASSLGQGVRGYTF. Written as DNA, the CDR3 is TGTGCCAGCAGCTTGGGGCAGGGGGTGAGGGGCTACACCTTC. The variable domain in full, with the rest retrieved from reference TRBV5-4 and TRBJ1-2, is ETGVTQSPTHLIKTRGQQVTLRCSSQSGHNTVSWYQQALGQGPQFIFQYYREEENGRGNFPPRFSGLQFPNYSSELNVNALELDDSALYLCASSLGQGVRGYTFGSGTRLTVV.

V and J are TRBV11-2 and TRBJ2-1; 11 bases map to TRBD2. Trimming at V came to 3 bases and at J to 4 bases, leaving 2 bases not matched to a gene. From germline, CDR1 is SGHAT and CDR2 FQNNGV. The CDR3 sequence is 15 residues long. The chain's CDR3 is CASSLGTSGYNEQFF. CDR3 nucleotides: TGTGCCAGCAGCTTGGGGACTAGCGGTTACAATGAGCAGTTCTTC.

V and J are TRBV30 and TRBJ2-2; 8 positions match TRBD1. The CDR3 is 13 residues long. Germline V gene data show CDR1 as GTSNPN and CDR2 as SVGIG (reference sequence). The J segment lost 1 base and the V segment lost 7 bases, leaving 2 bases of the junction unmatched. CDR3 loop: CASDRGNTGELFF. The CDR3 coding sequence is TGTGCCTCCGACAGGGGGAACACCGGGGAGCTGTTTTTT.

The J gene is TRBJ2-7, the V gene TRBV5-1; 9 nucleotides align to TRBD2. J gave up 3 bases and V 3 bases, and 7 bases lay outside the gene matches. Germline CDR1 reads SGHRS; CDR2 reads YFSETQ. CDR3 size: 15 residues. Here the CDR3 DNA reads TGCGCCAGCAGCTGGGGTAGCGGGAGTGTCTACGAGCAGTACTTC. It specifies CASSWGSGSVYEQYF.

The chain couples TRBV27 to TRBJ1-1; tentatively, D is TRBD1 (5 bases). V was shortened by 8 bases and J by 1 base, with 14 bases between the two germline ends. From germline, CDR1 is MNHEY and CDR2 SMNVEV (reference sequence). The CDR3 is 14 residues long. The DNA of the CDR3 is TGTGCCAGCTTCTCTGGACATCGGAACACTGAAGCTTTCTTT. The encoded protein is CASFSGHRNTEAFF.

CDR3 amino acids: CASSGGGVGANVLTF. The CDR3 bases are TGTGCCAGCAGCGGAGGAGGGGTCGGGGCCAACGTCCTGACTTTC. The chain has TRBV28 and TRBJ2-6; possible D gene TRBD2, 6 bases. The germline gives CDR1 MDHEN, CDR2 SYDVKM. V was clipped by 6 bases and J by 4 bases, with 13 bases between them. The CDR3 runs 15 residues.

The V call is TRBV6-5, the J call TRBJ2-6; D is perhaps TRBD1 (6 bases). Trimming removed 6 bases at V and 4 bases at J, with 13 bases between. The CDR3 has 15 amino acids. The germline V gene encodes CDR1 MNHEY and CDR2 SVGAGI. The chain's CDR3 is CASSTSGAGANVLTF. The CDR3, as DNA: TGTGCCAGCAGCACATCAGGGGCAGGGGCCAACGTCCTGACTTTC.

The V gene is TRBV9, the J gene TRBJ2-2, with D unclear. CDR1 is SGDLS and CDR2 is YYNGEE in the germline V gene. V was cut by 3 bases and J by 4 bases, with 7 bases left in between. The CDR3 is made up of 13 amino acids. CDR3 coding DNA: TGTGCCAGCAGCGATCCAGTCACCGGGGAGCTGTTTTTT. It codes for CASSDPVTGELFF.

J is TRBJ1-1 and V is TRBV6-4; perhaps TRBD1 as D (6 bases). The V gene's germline CDR1 is MRHNA and CDR2 SNTAGT. The V end lost 7 bases, the J end lost 4 bases, and 25 bases lay between the germline ends. The CDR3 covers 17 residues. CDR3 in DNA: TGTGCCAGCATAGTGTTAGGGGGACGCCCTTGGAGCACTGAAGCTTTCTTT. It is translated as CASIVLGGRPWSTEAFF.

The rearrangement links TRBV6-1 to TRBJ2-1, with 9 bases that match TRBD2. The CDR3 totals 15 residues. Germline V CDR1 and CDR2: MNHNS, SASEGT. Trimming at V came to 5 bases and at J to 5 bases, leaving 7 bases not matched to a gene. The CDR3 DNA is TGTGCCAGCAGTCCTTTAGCGGGGGTAAACAATGAGCAGTTCTTC. The encoded protein is CASSPLAGVNNEQFF.